The 3 T cell receptor beta chains listed next were all sequenced from one sample in a study of OX40 agonist ivuxolimab in advanced cancers. Some clones are missing from TCRdb's copy, which holds only in-frame ones; the method was immunoSEQ multiplex PCR. Among under 90,000 clones listed, 85% were seen once. Here the sequenced sample was CD4+ or CD8+ T cells sorted from blood, taken in a trial of the OX40 agonist ivuxolimab. These receptors all stem from an adult with an advanced solid tumor such as melanoma, head and neck, liver or kidney cancer.

The genes are TRBV28 and TRBJ2-7; D gene unclear. This CDR3 spans 15 amino acids. Germline values: CDR1 MDHEN, CDR2 SYDVKM. Trimming removed 8 bases from V and 3 bases from J, with 20 bases in between. CDR3: CASSRASGTHYEQYF. The CDR3 DNA sequence: TGTGCCAGCTCCCGTGCGTCGGGCACTCACTACGAGCAGTACTTC.

The gene calls are TRBV5-1 and TRBJ1-5, with a possible D match to TRBD1 (5 bases). The CDR3 totals 14 residues. Looked up from germline, CDR1 is SGHRS and CDR2 is YFSETQ. The ends were cut back, 0 bases at V and 5 bases at J, with 9 bases in the middle. The CDR3 here is CASSLGAGDQPQHF. The CDR3 nucleotides read TGCGCCAGCAGCTTGGGGGCGGGGGATCAGCCCCAGCATTTT.

This chain joins TRBV30 and TRBJ2-3, with 8 bases that match TRBD2. Losses at the gene ends were 2 bases for V and 2 bases for J; bases not matched to a gene: 3. The CDR3 is 14 residues long. Germline V gene lookup returns CDR1 GTSNPN and CDR2 SVGIG (reference sequence). CDR3: CAWSSGLATDTQYF. The CDR3 nucleotides read TGTGCCTGGAGTTCCGGACTAGCCACAGATACGCAGTATTTT.